This is a list of T cell receptor beta chains from one sample in a study of regulatory T cells in long-lasting Graves disease. TCRdb ran MiXCR on the multiplex PCR reads and lists one entry per CDR3 protein. The sample has around 480,000 distinct CDR3 sequences; about 16% are singletons. This sample also belongs to another study, concerning T cells in Graves' hyperthyroidism and ophthalmopathy.

The sample was peripheral blood mononuclear cells (PBMCs), taken at new diagnosis, from a patient treated with antithyroid drugs. All receptors come from a woman aged 35-65 years with Graves disease. Each CDR3 is given with its conserved first and last residue. D genes are given only for firm matches. Size values are once, few and many counts, or a class for expanded clones, and some rows have none.

v_gene	len	abundance	d_gene	j_gene	CDR3nt	CDR3aa
TRBV5-4	15	.	TRBD2	TRBJ2-7	TGTGCCAGCAGCCCGTTGGTGGGGGGGTATTACGAGCAGTACTTC	CASSPLVGGYYEQYF
TRBV19	11	few	.	TRBJ1-1	TGTGCCAACGTTAGGAACACTGAAGCTTTCTTT	CANVRNTEAFF
TRBV6-2/TRBV6-3	16	.	TRBD1	TRBJ1-1	TGTGCCAGCAGTTACTCGATAGGGGGCTTGGACACTGAAGCTTTCTTT	CASSYSIGGLDTEAFF
TRBV4-1	16	.	TRBD1	TRBJ1-6	TGCGCCAGCAGCCAAGGGGTCAGGGGGGCTAATTCACCCCTCCACTTT	CASSQGVRGANSPLHF
TRBV10-3	17	many	.	TRBJ1-1	TGTGCCATCAGTGAGTCCAACCGGATTCGCACGAACACTGAAGCTTTCTTT	CAISESNRIRTNTEAFF
TRBV6-1	12	many	.	TRBJ2-7	TGTGCCACCGGAGGACCCCGGTACGAGCAGTACTTC	CATGGPRYEQYF
TRBV20-1	13	many	TRBD1	TRBJ2-7	TGCAGTGCTAGACCAGGACAGGAACTCGAGCAGTACTTC	CSARPGQELEQYF
TRBV2	14	many	.	TRBJ1-5	TGTGCCAGCAGTGAAGAGACAGATTATCAGCCCCAGCATTTT	CASSEETDYQPQHF
TRBV30	12	.	.	TRBJ1-1	TGTGCCTGGAGTGGGTTTAACACTGAAGCTTTCTTT	CAWSGFNTEAFF
TRBV7-2	15	many	.	TRBJ1-5	TGTGCCAGCAGCCGGGCGGGAGGTAGCAATCAGCCCCAGCATTTT	CASSRAGGSNQPQHF
TRBV12-3/TRBV12-4	12	many	.	TRBJ1-1	TGTGCCAGCAGTCAACTTCTAGCTGAAGCTTTCTTT	CASSQLLAEAFF
TRBV5-1	15	many	.	TRBJ2-3	TGCGCCAGCAGCAGTACGACGGTGAGCACAGATACGCAGTATTTT	CASSSTTVSTDTQYF
TRBV12-5	13	.	.	TRBJ2-3	TGTGCTAGTGGTTTGCGGGGCACAGATACGCAGTATTTT	CASGLRGTDTQYF
TRBV27	13	many	.	TRBJ1-5	TGTGCCAGCAGTTCGGGGAGTAATCAGCCCCAGCATTTT	CASSSGSNQPQHF
TRBV18	13	many	.	TRBJ2-1	TGTGCCAGCTCGGGCCGTAATTTGAATGAGCAGTTCTTC	CASSGRNLNEQFF
TRBV5-1	15	.	.	TRBJ2-5	TGCGCCAGCAGCTTCGAGGGACCATCCCCGGAGACCCAGTACTTC	CASSFEGPSPETQYF
TRBV5-1	15	few	.	TRBJ1-3	TGCGCCAGCAGCTTGGCCGGCGAGGCTGGAAACACCATATATTTT	CASSLAGEAGNTIYF
TRBV9	13	many	.	TRBJ2-3	TGTGCCAGCAGCGTAGACCCCACAGATACGCAGTATTTT	CASSVDPTDTQYF
TRBV20-1	15	.	.	TRBJ1-5	TGCAGTGCTAGAGAAAGGGGGGCTACGTATCAGCCCCAGCATTTT	CSARERGATYQPQHF
TRBV28	15	many	.	TRBJ2-7	TGTGCCAGCAGTACCACTGGAGGGAGCCCCTCGAAGCAGTACTTC	CASSTTGGSPSKQYF
TRBV18	15	few	.	TRBJ1-1	TGTGCCAGCTCACCACCGAACAGGTTAGGAACTGAAGCTTTCTTT	CASSPPNRLGTEAFF
TRBV10-2	14	few	.	TRBJ2-2	TGCGCCAGCAGTGTTTGGGGGGCCGCCGGGGAGCTGTTTTTT	CASSVWGAAGELFF
TRBV28	15	many	.	TRBJ2-1	TGTGCCAGCAAGGGGGGAGGGAAAGGGGCGGGTGAGCAGTTCTTC	CASKGGGKGAGEQFF
TRBV12-3/TRBV12-4	15	.	TRBD2	TRBJ2-1	TGTGCCAGCAGCCCAGTTAGCGGGGGGGCCAATGAGCAGTTCTTC	CASSPVSGGANEQFF